This T cell receptor (beta chain) was recorded in a study of T cells in Graves' hyperthyroidism and ophthalmopathy. Study as a whole: The initial diagnosis was the point when peripheral blood was collected, ahead of any treatment.

Notes on this clonotype: Just one base apart from a much larger clone, this may be a read error.

The CDR3 has 17 residues. The germline CDR1 and CDR2 sequences are LGHDT and YNNKEL (reference sequence). From RNA transcripts, TCR beta CDR3 regions were amplified. The study used the HTBI primer set for a first-round RT-PCR of the TCR CDR3. One entry per CDR3 protein, called by TCRdb with MiXCR from the multiplex PCR reads. The sample lists about 250,000 distinct CDR3 sequences, approximately 21% occurring once. Sequencing was done on a sample of blood. This TCR derives from a young man with Graves' ophthalmopathy. V and J are TRBV3-1 and TRBJ2-1, with 12 bases fitting TRBD1. Here the CDR3 reads CASGQSGTGGFYNEQFF. As DNA, the CDR3 is TGTGCCAGCGGCCAGTCAGGGACAGGGGGCTTCTACAATGAGCAGTTCTTC.